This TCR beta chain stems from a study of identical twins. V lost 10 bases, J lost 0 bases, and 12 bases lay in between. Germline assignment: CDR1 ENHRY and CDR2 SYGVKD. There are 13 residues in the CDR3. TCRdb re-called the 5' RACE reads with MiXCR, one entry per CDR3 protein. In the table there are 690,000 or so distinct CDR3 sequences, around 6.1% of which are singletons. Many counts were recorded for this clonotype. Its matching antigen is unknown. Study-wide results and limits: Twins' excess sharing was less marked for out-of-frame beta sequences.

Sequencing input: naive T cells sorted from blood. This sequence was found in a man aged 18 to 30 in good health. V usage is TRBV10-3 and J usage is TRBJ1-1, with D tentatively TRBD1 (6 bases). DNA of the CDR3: TGTGCCACGCGGACAGACTTGAACACTGAAGCTTTCTTT. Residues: CATRTDLNTEAFF.